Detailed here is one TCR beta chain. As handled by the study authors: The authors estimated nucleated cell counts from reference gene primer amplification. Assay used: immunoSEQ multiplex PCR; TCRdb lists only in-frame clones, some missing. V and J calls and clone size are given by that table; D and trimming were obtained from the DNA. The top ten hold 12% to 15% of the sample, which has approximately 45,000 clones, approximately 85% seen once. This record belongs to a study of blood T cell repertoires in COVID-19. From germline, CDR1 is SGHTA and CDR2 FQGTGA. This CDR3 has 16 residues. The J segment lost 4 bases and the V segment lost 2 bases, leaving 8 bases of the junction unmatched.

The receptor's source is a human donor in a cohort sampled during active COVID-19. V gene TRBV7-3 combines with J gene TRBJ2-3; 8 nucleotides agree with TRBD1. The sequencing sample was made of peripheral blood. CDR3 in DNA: TGTGCCAGCAGCTTATACATTGCAGGGGGCTCAGATACGCAGTATTTT. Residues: CASSLYIAGGSDTQYF.